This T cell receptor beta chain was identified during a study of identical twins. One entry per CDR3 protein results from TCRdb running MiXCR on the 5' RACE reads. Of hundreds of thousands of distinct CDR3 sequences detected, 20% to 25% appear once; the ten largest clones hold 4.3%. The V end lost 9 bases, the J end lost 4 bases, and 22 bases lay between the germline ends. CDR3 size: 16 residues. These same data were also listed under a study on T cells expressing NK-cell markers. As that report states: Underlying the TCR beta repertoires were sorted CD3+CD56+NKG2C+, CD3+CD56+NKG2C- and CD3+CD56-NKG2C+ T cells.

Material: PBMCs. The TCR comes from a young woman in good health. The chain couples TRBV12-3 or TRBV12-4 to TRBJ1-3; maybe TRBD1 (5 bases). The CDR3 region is CASYWRLQGDGNTIYF. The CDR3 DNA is TGTGCCAGTTACTGGCGACTGCAGGGTGACGGAAACACCATATATTTT.